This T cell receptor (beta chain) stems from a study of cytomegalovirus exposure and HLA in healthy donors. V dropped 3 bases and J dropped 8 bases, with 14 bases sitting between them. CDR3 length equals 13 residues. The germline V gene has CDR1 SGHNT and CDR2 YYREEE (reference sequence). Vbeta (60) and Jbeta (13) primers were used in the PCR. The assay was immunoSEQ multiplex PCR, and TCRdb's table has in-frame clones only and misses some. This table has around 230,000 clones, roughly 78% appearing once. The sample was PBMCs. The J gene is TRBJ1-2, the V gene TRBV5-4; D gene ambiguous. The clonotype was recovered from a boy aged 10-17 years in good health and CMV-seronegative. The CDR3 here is CASSWEGDRGYTF. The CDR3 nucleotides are TGTGCCAGCAGCTGGGAGGGTGATCGCGGCTACACCTTC.